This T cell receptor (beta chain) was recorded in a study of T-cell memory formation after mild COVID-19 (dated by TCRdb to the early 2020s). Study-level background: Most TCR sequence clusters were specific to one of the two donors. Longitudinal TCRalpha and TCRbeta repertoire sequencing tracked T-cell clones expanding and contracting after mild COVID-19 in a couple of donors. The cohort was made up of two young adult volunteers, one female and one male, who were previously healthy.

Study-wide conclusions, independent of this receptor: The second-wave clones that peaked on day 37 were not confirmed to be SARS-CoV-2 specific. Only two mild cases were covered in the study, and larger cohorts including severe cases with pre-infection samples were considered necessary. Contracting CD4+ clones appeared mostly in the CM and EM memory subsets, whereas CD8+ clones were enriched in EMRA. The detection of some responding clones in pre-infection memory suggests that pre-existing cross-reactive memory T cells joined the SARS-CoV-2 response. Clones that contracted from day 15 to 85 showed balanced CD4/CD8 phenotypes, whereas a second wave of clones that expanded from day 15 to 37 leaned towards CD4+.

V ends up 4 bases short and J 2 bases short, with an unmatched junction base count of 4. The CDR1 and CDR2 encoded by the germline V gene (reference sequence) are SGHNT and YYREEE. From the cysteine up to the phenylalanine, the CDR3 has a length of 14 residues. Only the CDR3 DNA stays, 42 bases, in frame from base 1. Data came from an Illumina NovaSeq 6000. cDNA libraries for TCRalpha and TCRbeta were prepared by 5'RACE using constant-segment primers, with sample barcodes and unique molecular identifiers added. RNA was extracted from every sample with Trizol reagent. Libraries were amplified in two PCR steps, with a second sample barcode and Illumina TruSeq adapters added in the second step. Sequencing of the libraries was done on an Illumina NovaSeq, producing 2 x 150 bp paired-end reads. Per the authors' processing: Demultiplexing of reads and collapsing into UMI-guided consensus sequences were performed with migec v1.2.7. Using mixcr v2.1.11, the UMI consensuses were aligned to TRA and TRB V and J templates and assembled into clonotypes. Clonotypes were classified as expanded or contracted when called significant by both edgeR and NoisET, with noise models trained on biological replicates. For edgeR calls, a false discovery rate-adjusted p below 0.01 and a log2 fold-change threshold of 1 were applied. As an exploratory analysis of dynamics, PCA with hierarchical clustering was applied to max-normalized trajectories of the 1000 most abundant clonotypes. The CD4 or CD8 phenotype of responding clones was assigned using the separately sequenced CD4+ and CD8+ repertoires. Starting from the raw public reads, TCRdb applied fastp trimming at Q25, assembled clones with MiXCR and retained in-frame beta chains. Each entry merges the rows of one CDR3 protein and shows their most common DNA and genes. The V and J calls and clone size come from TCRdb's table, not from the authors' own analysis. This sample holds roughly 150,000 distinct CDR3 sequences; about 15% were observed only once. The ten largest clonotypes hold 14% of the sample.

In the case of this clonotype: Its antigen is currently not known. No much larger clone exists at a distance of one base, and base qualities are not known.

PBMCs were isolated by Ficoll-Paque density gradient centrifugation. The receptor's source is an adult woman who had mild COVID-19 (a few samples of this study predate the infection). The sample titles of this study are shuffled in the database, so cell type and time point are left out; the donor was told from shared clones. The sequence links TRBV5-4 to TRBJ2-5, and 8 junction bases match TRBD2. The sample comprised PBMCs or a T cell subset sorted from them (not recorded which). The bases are TGTGCCAGCAGCCCGGGAGGGGCGCAAGAGACCCAGTACTTC. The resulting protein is CASSPGGAQETQYF.